This TCR beta chain originates from a study of T cell responses to AZD1222 COVID-19 vaccine. Only in-frame clones appear in the TCRdb table, and some are missing; sequencing was by immunoSEQ multiplex PCR. The repertoire holds roughly 180,000 clones, with 91% as singletons. General study points: Spike was spanned by vaccine-associated CD4 TCRs, with dominance at 160-218 and 743-854. A mostly white British donor set with more females was recruited, and clonal diversity was possibly underestimated.

V lost 6 bases and J lost 4, with 13 bases in between. CDR1 is SNHLY, CDR2 FYNNEI, per germline. CDR3 length: 14 residues. In the case of this clone: What it binds is not known.

The input for sequencing was peripheral blood, taken 28 days after the second AZD1222 dose. The chain is built from TRBV2 and TRBJ1-5; D is unresolved. This receptor was taken from an adult who received the AZD1222 COVID-19 vaccine. CDR3 DNA sequence: TGTGCCAGCAGGATTACAATGGGGAATCAGCCCCAGCATTTT. Its translation: CASRITMGNQPQHF.